Below, one T cell receptor (beta chain) is given with its context. Antigen: not known. This entry is derived from a study of identical twins. Study-level results: Model-predicted out-of-frame TCR alpha sharing fell below observed values in monozygotic twins.

A universal primer site was added by template switching, and unique molecular identifiers were carried by the cDNA. Via MiXCR, TCRdb re-called the 5' RACE reads, giving one row per CDR3 protein. The data show around 960,000 distinct CDR3 sequences, roughly an eighth seen once. V lost 10 bases, J lost 0 bases, and 15 bases lay in between. CDR1 is MDHEN and CDR2 is SYDVKM in the germline V gene. CDR3 length equals 14 residues. This sample was shared with a second study, whose subject was yellow fever vaccine responses in identical twins.

The sample taken for sequencing was PBMCs. This chain links TRBV28 with TRBJ1-1; D remains unclear. This sequence was found in a woman aged 18-29 years in good health. The CDR3 DNA sequence: TGTGCCATCCTAAAAGAGGAGATGAACACTGAAGCTTTCTTT. This gives the protein CAILKEEMNTEAFF.